The entry below gives a single T cell receptor beta chain sequence along with its context. As processed by the authors: Reference gene primers were amplified, and this amplification served to estimate nucleated cell counts. The assay was immunoSEQ multiplex PCR, and TCRdb's table has in-frame clones only and misses some. The DNA gave D and trimming, while V, J and clone size come from that table. The sample shows about 91,000 clones, roughly 78% of them seen only once. The data were obtained in a study of blood T cell repertoires in COVID-19. The clonotype comes from a man aged 50-59 years with active or convalescent COVID-19. Source material: peripheral blood.

DNA for the CDR3: TGTGCCAGCAGCTTAGGGGGGGCTAGCGGGGCCCTCCAAGAGACCCAGTACTTC. Translation: CASSLGGASGALQETQYF. The genes are TRBV11-2 and TRBJ2-5, with 9 bases lining up with TRBD2. The CDR3 loop spans 18 amino acids. The germline CDR1 and CDR2 sequences are SGHAT and FQNNGV. Trimming took 1 base from V and 1 from J; bases not matched to a gene: 10.